Listed here are 17 T cell receptor beta chains from one sample, sequenced in a study of T cells in Graves' hyperthyroidism and ophthalmopathy. Amplification of TCR beta CDR3 regions was performed using RNA transcripts as template. The TCR CDR3 first-round RT-PCR relied on the HTBI primer set. MiXCR, run by TCRdb on the multiplex PCR reads, gives a single entry per CDR3 protein. The sample yields around 580,000 distinct CDR3 sequences, about 43% seen once. Material for sequencing was peripheral blood or thyroid tissue (not recorded which). The source of these receptors is a woman aged 18-29 years with Graves' hyperthyroidism.

On this clonotype itself: Given a much more abundant clone one base away, this may be a read error. The chain couples TRBV10-3 to TRBJ2-7; the D is unclear. The CDR3 is 13 residues long. Germline V gene sequence: CDR1 ENHRY, CDR2 SYGVKD. With 3 bases removed from V and 4 bases from J, the gap between germline ends came to 10 bases. This chain's CDR3 is CAISESLRYEQYF. CDR3 in DNA: TGTGCCATCAGTGAATCCCTTCGTTACGAGCAGTACTTC.

In the case of this clonotype: A clone one base away is much larger, so this may be a read error. The chain employs TRBV6-5 and TRBJ1-3; no firm D call. Trimming shortened V by 5 bases and J by 3 bases, and 20 bases separated the two germline ends. This CDR3 spans 17 amino acids. CDR1 is MNHEY and CDR2 is SVGAGI in the germline V gene. The CDR3 bases are TGTGCCAGCAGTACACACGGAGGTCCGAGGTATGGAAACACCATATATTTT. Protein: CASSTHGGPRYGNTIYF.

This clonotype was seen many times. V gene TRBV7-2 combines with J gene TRBJ2-6; D is undetermined. The CDR3 loop spans 15 amino acids. From germline, CDR1 is SGHTA and CDR2 FQGNSA. The ends were cut back, 1 base at V and 2 bases at J, with 6 bases in the middle. The DNA of the CDR3 is TGTGCCAGCAGCTTAGAGCCAACTGGGGCCAACGTCCTGACTTTC. Translated, it gives CASSLEPTGANVLTF.

Only one count was recorded for this clonotype. The rearrangement links TRBV10-3 to TRBJ2-5, with D tentatively TRBD1 (5 bases). V lost 3 bases to trimming and J lost 9 bases, with 20 bases between them. CDR1 is ENHRY and CDR2 is SYGVKD in the germline V gene. The CDR3 has 15 residues. Here the CDR3 DNA reads TGTGCCATCAGTGAAGGGCAGGGCGTCAACCAGCCCCAGTACTTC. This encodes CAISEGQGVNQPQYF.

The chain recombines TRBV11-1 with TRBJ2-7; a possible D gene is TRBD1 (5 bases). The CDR3 is 16 amino acids. V was shortened by 5 bases and J by 0 bases, with 17 bases between the two germline ends. The germline V gene encodes CDR1 SGHAT and CDR2 FQDESV (reference sequence). The CDR3 nucleotides read TGTGCCAGCAGCGCGACAGTGTCCGGTGACTCCTACGAGCAGTACTTC. This gives the protein CASSATVSGDSYEQYF.

This clonotype has a count of ten or more. V usage is TRBV5-1 and J usage is TRBJ2-7; D not resolved. Germline V gene data show CDR1 as SGHRS and CDR2 as YFSETQ. The CDR3 has 12 amino acids. V was shortened by 4 bases and J by 0 bases, with 5 bases between the two germline ends. CDR3 in DNA: TGCGCCAGCAGCGTAAGCTCCTACGAGCAGTACTTC. This gives the protein CASSVSSYEQYF.

In this sample, this clonotype turned up many times. V is TRBV6-5 and J is TRBJ1-1, with a weak D call TRBD1 (5 bases). The CDR3 is 16 amino acids. Germline V lookup: CDR1 MNHEY, CDR2 SVGAGI. V was clipped by 3 bases and J by 4 bases, with 18 bases between them. CDR3 region: CASSYSGIAIGTEAFF. The CDR3 DNA sequence: TGTGCCAGCAGTTATTCAGGGATCGCTATTGGCACTGAAGCTTTCTTT.

This sequence joins TRBV20-1 and TRBJ2-1, with D perhaps TRBD2 (6 bases). The J call is in doubt because the DNA end fits TRBJ2-7 better. The CDR3 loop spans 15 amino acids. The germline CDR1 and CDR2 sequences are DFQATT and SNEGSKA (reference sequence). CDR3 DNA sequence: TGCAGTGCTAGAAGGGGTAGCGGTACCTACAATGAGCAGTACTTC. Encoded protein: CSARRGSGTYNEQYF.

This clonotype occurred many times. The genes are TRBV19 and TRBJ1-5, with D maybe TRBD1 (5 bases). The CDR3 covers 15 residues. V dropped 3 bases and J dropped 6 bases, with 15 bases sitting between them. Germline CDR1 LNHDA, CDR2 SQIVND (reference sequence). The CDR3: CASSIGVGGGQPQHF. The CDR3, as DNA: TGTGCCAGTAGTATTGGGGTCGGGGGAGGTCAGCCCCAGCATTTT.

The gene calls are TRBV7-2 and TRBJ2-2; D is uncertain. Germline assignment: CDR1 SGHTA and CDR2 FQGNSA. Trimming took 5 bases from V and 8 from J, leaving 12 bases between them. This CDR3 spans 13 amino acids. The CDR3 here is CASSPAFAGELFF. The DNA for the CDR3 is TGTGCCAGCAGCCCTGCTTTCGCTGGGGAGCTGTTTTTT.

At least ten counts were recorded for this clonotype. This CDR3 is CASSTGTASGYTF. Written as DNA, the CDR3 is TGTGCCAGCAGCACGGGGACCGCGTCTGGCTACACCTTC. This rearrangement joins TRBV13 to TRBJ1-2, with D perhaps TRBD1 (5 bases). With 5 bases removed from V and 7 bases from J, the gap between germline ends came to 14 bases. This CDR3 contains 13 residues. Germline CDR1 is PRHDT and CDR2 is FYEKMQ (reference sequence).

The CDR3 loop reads CAMTSGSDTQYF. Here the CDR3 DNA reads TGTGCCATGACTAGCGGGTCAGATACGCAGTATTTT. The V gene is TRBV10-3, the J gene TRBJ2-3; TRBD2 agrees at 10 bases. The CDR3 length is 12 residues. Germline V lookup: CDR1 ENHRY, CDR2 SYGVKD. Unmatched junction bases numbered 1, after V lost 9 bases and J lost 4 bases.

About this clonotype itself: A read error may produce the germline difference seen at one junction end. The chain combines TRBV20-1 with TRBJ2-5, with D unresolved. Germline values: CDR1 DFQATT, CDR2 SNEGSKA (reference sequence). The CDR3 has 15 amino acids. CDR3 in amino acids: CSAAHPDEWTHEQLF. The DNA of the CDR3 is TGCAGTGCGGCCCACCCAGACGAATGGACCCATGAGCAGCTCTTC.

This clonotype showed up many times. V and J are TRBV3-1 and TRBJ1-2; 7 bases match TRBD1. The ends lost 3 bases at V and 4 bases at J; junction bases unmatched: 11. CDR1 and CDR2 (germline): LGHDT, YNNKEL (reference sequence). This CDR3 is built from 16 residues. The CDR3 reads CASSHTSPAGGYGYTF. The CDR3 DNA reads as TGTGCCAGCAGCCACACTAGTCCCGCAGGGGGCTATGGCTACACCTTC. Complete variable domain (other parts from reference TRBV3-1 and TRBJ1-2): DTAVSQTPKYLVTQMGNDKSIKCEQNLGHDTMYWYKQDSKKFLKIMFSYNNKELIINETVPNRFSPKSPDKAHLNLHINSLELGDSAVYFCASSHTSPAGGYGYTFGSGTRLTVV.

This clonotype was detected many times. The chain couples TRBV7-2 to TRBJ2-7; 15 positions match TRBD2. In germline, CDR1 is SGHTA, CDR2 FQGNSA. This CDR3 is 17 amino acids long. After removal of 5 bases from V and 0 bases from J, the junction contained 5 bases not matched to a gene. CDR3 DNA sequence: TGTGCCAGCAGCAGGACTAGCGGGAGGGGTAGCTCCTACGAGCAGTACTTC. Translation gives CASSRTSGRGSSYEQYF.

The V gene is TRBV29-1, the J gene TRBJ1-1; D perhaps matches TRBD1 (5 bases). Deletions cut 8 bases from V and 0 bases from J, with 10 bases between. The CDR3 loop spans 12 amino acids. The germline CDR1 and CDR2 sequences are SQVTM and ANQGSEA. CDR3 loop: CSWGTMNTEAFF. The DNA for the CDR3 is TGCAGCTGGGGGACCATGAACACTGAAGCTTTCTTT.

This clonotype appeared many times. V and J are TRBV7-9 and TRBJ2-2, with D possibly being TRBD2 (5 bases). With 5 bases removed from V and 6 bases from J, the gap between germline ends came to 16 bases. The CDR3 is made up of 15 amino acids. CDR1 and CDR2 (germline): SEHNR, FQNEAQ (reference sequence). In nucleotides, the CDR3 is TGTGCCAGCAGCCCAGCTGGGGAGTGGGCCGGGGAGCTGTTTTTT. Its translation is CASSPAGEWAGELFF.